This T cell receptor beta chain was retrieved from a study of cytomegalovirus exposure and HLA in healthy donors. Study-wide results and limits: Cytomegalovirus-associated status was assigned to 164 TCR beta chains. Researchers reported in a later analysis that a missense DCLRE1C variant was tied to TCR beta V- and J-gene trimming.

With 60 Vbeta and 13 Jbeta primers, the PCR was carried out. The repertoire was sequenced with immunoSEQ multiplex PCR; TCRdb's copy has only in-frame clones and lacks some. This table has around 140,000 clones, approximately 79% appearing once. V was shortened by 10 bases and J by 1 base, with 16 bases between the two germline ends. Germline assignment: CDR1 MNHNS and CDR2 SASEGT. The CDR3 runs 14 residues. This clone was recorded once. The target antigen is unknown. The sequencing sample was made of PBMCs. V usage is TRBV6-1 and J usage is TRBJ1-2; possible D gene TRBD1, 5 bases. The TCR comes from a male donor in good health and CMV-seronegative. CDR3 DNA sequence: TGTGCCACCCAGTGGCAGGGAGGTAACTATGGCTACACCTTC. It codes for CATQWQGGNYGYTF.